A selection of T cell receptor beta chains follows, all from one sample in a study of shared clonotypes between healthy human individuals. Repertoires were generated with immunoSEQ multiplex PCR, while TCRdb's copy carries only in-frame clones and drops some. The sample records some 490,000 clones, around 73% being singletons. The sequenced sample consisted of PBMCs. These receptors came from a woman between 40 and 50 years old in good health. Some clones in this sample may be carry-over from other donors' samples. The CDR3 runs from the conserved cysteine through the conserved F or W.

cdr3_length | v_call | cdr3_aa
17 | TRBV10-3 | CAISESRVGTETYEQYF
10 | TRBV20-1 | CSAIRRGAFF
15 | TRBV7-2 | CASSQRTGSGNTIYF
14 | TRBV28 | CASTTGGGTGELFF
16 | TRBV7-9 | CASSRFETAVKNIQYF
14 | TRBV30 | CAWEGGGGNQPQHF
14 | TRBV7-9 | CASSLGQFVGKLFF
13 | TRBV4-1 | CASSQVRNTEAFF
13 | TRBV7-9 | CASSLQGDQPQHF
8 | TRBV29-1 | CSASEAFF
15 | TRBV5-4 | CASSLVQGGNEKLFF
15 | TRBV5-1 | CASSPRPRGDTEAFF
18 | TRBV9 | CASSVASGSYPSTDTQYF
14 | TRBV11-1 | CASGQSRGHGVQYF
14 | TRBV28 | CASSLADKNQPQHF
16 | TRBV7-3 | CASSKGLAGAADTQYF
19 | TRBV4-1 | CASSQEPPPKGTVNYGYTF
13 | TRBV28 | CASSTGTWGGYTF
14 | TRBV5-6 | CASSPGLAGYEQYF
13 | TRBV5-8 | CASSPRPFYEQYF
15 | TRBV14 | CASSQGAGDTSPLHF
14 | TRBV19 | CASSKTSGSYEQYF
19 | TRBV4-1 | CASSPRGASYTTDYNEQFF
16 | TRBV27 | CASSPQTSGYTGELFF
14 | TRBV18 | CASSPRAGDTEAFF
12 | TRBV7-2 | CASSLNRETQYF
17 | TRBV10-3 | CAISARGMNMNTGELFF
12 | TRBV11-3 | CASSSRGGKQYF
13 | TRBV18 | CASSPAQGYEQYF
15 | TRBV5-6 | CASSLAGGPGNEQFF
15 | TRBV18 | CASSAATGEIYEQYF
15 | TRBV4-1 | CASSLRGSVSYEQYF
16 | TRBV23-1 | CASSQSVAGGTDTQYF
15 | TRBV5-1 | CASSHPGQLRNEQFF
14 | TRBV7-9 | CASGRDTPPYEQHF
15 | TRBV7-8 | CASSVAGGRDYGYTF
15 | TRBV9 | CASSVDLAGGRGQFF
17 | TRBV5-4 | CASSLGTPVSSYNEQFF
15 | TRBV11-2 | CASSLVPGGDYGYTF
15 | TRBV15 | CATSRVRGEADTQYF
17 | TRBV6-9 | CASTPGQGFSGANVLTF
13 | TRBV30 | CAWSPDQYYEQYF
14 | TRBV5-1 | CASSWGLAGNEQFF
12 | TRBV7-9 | CASSALAYEQYF
14 | TRBV30 | CAWSKQGSVHEQYF
13 | TRBV5-1 | CASSPGPSGEAFF
16 | TRBV5-4 | CASSSVVSEGGETQYF
15 | TRBV28 | CASSPGRFSNQPQHF
15 | TRBV15 | CATSRDLGTEYEQYF
14 | TRBV30 | CAWTRDRDNSPLHF